Below are 22 T cell receptor beta chains sequenced from a single sample in a study of blood T cell repertoires in COVID-19. Clones were sequenced by immunoSEQ multiplex PCR, and TCRdb holds only the in-frame ones, with some missing. The sample gives about 68,000 clones, 60% to 85% of which show up once; less than 25% is in the top ten. What was sequenced was peripheral blood. These TCRs come from a human donor in a cohort sampled during active COVID-19.

The rearrangement uses TRBV9 and TRBJ2-1; 7 bases match TRBD1. V trimming: 4 bases; J trimming: 8 bases; junction bases outside the gene matches: 9. Germline V gene lookup returns CDR1 SGDLS and CDR2 YYNGEE. This CDR3 has 14 residues. The CDR3 region is CASSRDRVKDEQFF. The CDR3 DNA is TGTGCCAGCAGCCGGGACAGAGTGAAGGATGAGCAGTTCTTC.

V and J are TRBV28 and TRBJ2-2; no reliable D call. V shed 5 bases and J shed 0 bases, with 7 bases lying between them. This CDR3 has 14 residues. Looked up from germline, CDR1 is MDHEN and CDR2 is SYDVKM. The CDR3 loop reads CASSGRPNTGELFF. For the CDR3, the DNA is TGTGCCAGCAGTGGCAGGCCGAACACCGGGGAGCTGTTTTTT.

A single count supports this clone. The chain combines TRBV14 with TRBJ2-7; no definite D call. The CDR3 covers 12 residues. Germline CDR1 is SGHDN and CDR2 is FVKESK. V was shortened by 5 bases and J by 6 bases, with 11 bases between the two germline ends. The CDR3 DNA reads as TGTGCCAGCAGCGTCCAGGCAGGCGAGCAGTACTTC. Translating it yields CASSVQAGEQYF.

CDR3 nucleotide sequence: TGTGCCAGCAGTCGGACAGAGAACACTGAAGCTTTCTTT. Translation: CASSRTENTEAFF. This chain links TRBV6-4 with TRBJ1-1, with D perhaps matching TRBD1 (6 bases). V gave up 5 bases and J gave up 1 base, with 8 bases separating them. Germline CDR1 MRHNA, CDR2 SNTAGT. CDR3 length: 13 amino acids.

The genes are TRBV7-9 and TRBJ2-7; 11 bases line up with TRBD2. Losses at the gene ends were 8 bases for V and 6 bases for J; bases not matched to a gene: 6. The CDR3 spans 13 residues. Looked up from germline, CDR1 is SEHNR and CDR2 is FQNEAQ (reference sequence). CDR3 nucleotide sequence: TGTGCCAGCCAACTAGCGGGGGACCGCGAGCAGTACTTC. This sequence encodes CASQLAGDREQYF.

This chain connects TRBV7-8 to TRBJ2-2; the D is unclear. This CDR3 has 15 amino acids. Germline V gene lookup returns CDR1 SGHVS and CDR2 FQNEAQ. V lost 1 base to trimming and J lost 7 bases, with 13 bases between them. The CDR3 is CASSLGRRPGGELFF. The CDR3 region has the DNA TGTGCCAGCAGCTTAGGTCGCAGACCGGGCGGGGAGCTGTTTTTT.

The rearrangement uses TRBV6-2 or TRBV6-3 and TRBJ1-6; D call uncertain. V lost 4 bases, J lost 9 bases, and 10 bases lay in between. The germline gives CDR1 MNHEY, CDR2 SVGEGT. The CDR3 is 13 residues long. CDR3 loop: CASSSMRGSPLHF. The CDR3 coding sequence is TGTGCCAGCAGTTCTATGCGGGGTTCACCCCTCCACTTT.

This rearrangement joins TRBV6-1 to TRBJ2-1; D gene uncertain. From germline, CDR1 is MNHNS and CDR2 SASEGT. CDR3 length: 14 residues. V lost 2 bases and J lost 0, with 5 bases in between. CDR3 nucleotides: TGTGCCAGCAGTGAACTGAGCTCCTACAATGAGCAGTTCTTC. Its protein product is CASSELSSYNEQFF.

This chain connects TRBV6-5 to TRBJ1-2; D is possibly TRBD1 (6 bases). Germline assignment: CDR1 MNHEY and CDR2 SVGAGI. The CDR3 runs to 13 residues. V was trimmed by 7 bases and J by 0 bases, leaving 9 bases between them. The DNA of the CDR3 is TGTGCCAGCATGGACAGATCTAACTATGGCTACACCTTC. Residues: CASMDRSNYGYTF.

Concerning this clone: A read error may produce the germline difference seen at one junction end. This sequence joins TRBV19 and TRBJ1-2; 7 bases match TRBD1. CDR1 and CDR2 from the germline V gene are LNHDA and SQIVND (reference sequence). The CDR3 totals 12 residues. CDR3: CASSIGQDGYTF. Here the CDR3 DNA reads TGTGCCAGTAGCATAGGACAGGATGGCTACACCTTC.

This chain connects TRBV6-2 or TRBV6-3 to TRBJ1-2; D may be TRBD1 (5 bases). Germline V gene lookup returns CDR1 MNHEY and CDR2 SVGEGT. The germline V and J ends were trimmed by 6 bases and 8 bases, with 16 bases remaining between them. The CDR3 extends over 13 amino acids. The CDR3 reads CASSYTGKLGYTF. Here the CDR3 DNA reads TGTGCCAGCAGCTATACAGGAAAACTCGGCTACACCTTC.

The chain recombines TRBV4-1 with TRBJ1-5; the D is unclear. The germline gives CDR1 MGHRA, CDR2 YSYEKL. The CDR3 sequence is 16 residues long. The V end was cut by 0 bases, the J end by 10 bases, with 19 bases between. In DNA, the CDR3 is TGCGCCAGCAGCCAAGACATACGGTCAATAGGAGGACCCCAGCATTTT. Encoded protein: CASSQDIRSIGGPQHF.

This clone was seen a handful of times. The chain is built from TRBV5-3 and TRBJ1-4, with D hard to call. Being an ORF, TRBV5-3 has a function that is uncertain. V lost 4 bases, J lost 8 bases, and 6 bases lay in between. This CDR3 has 11 residues. CDR3 region: CARSTEEKLFF. The CDR3 DNA is TGTGCCAGAAGCACAGAGGAAAAACTGTTTTTT.

V usage is TRBV11-2 and J usage is TRBJ2-7; TRBD1 matches 7 bases. This CDR3 is 14 amino acids long. Looked up from germline, CDR1 is SGHAT and CDR2 is FQNNGV. Trimming removed 10 bases from V and 0 bases from J; junction bases left unmatched: 9. The CDR3 DNA sequence: TGTGCCACTCCCCCGGGACAGAGCTCCTACGAGCAGTACTTC. Its translation is CATPPGQSSYEQYF.

The chain links TRBV25-1 to TRBJ1-3, with TRBD1 identical over 7 bases. Trimming at V came to 6 bases and at J to 4 bases, leaving 12 bases not matched to a gene. This CDR3 spans 16 amino acids. CDR1 MGHDK and CDR2 SYGVNS come from the germline V gene. The CDR3 sequence: CASRGRTGMGGNTIYF. The CDR3 DNA reads as TGTGCCAGCAGGGGACGGACAGGCATGGGCGGAAACACCATATATTTT.

The V gene is TRBV7-2, the J gene TRBJ2-3; the match to TRBD2 covers 7 bases. The V gene's germline CDR1 is SGHTA and CDR2 FQGNSA. The CDR3 loop spans 15 amino acids. Trimming took 1 base from V and 1 from J; bases not matched to a gene: 2. CDR3 protein: CASSLGAGGTDTQYF. In DNA, the CDR3 is TGTGCCAGCAGCTTAGGGGCGGGGGGCACAGATACGCAGTATTTT.

The V and J genes are TRBV15 and TRBJ2-1; the D gene is possibly TRBD2 (6 bases). The CDR3 extends over 15 amino acids. Deletions cut 1 base from V and 3 bases from J, with 10 bases between. Germline V gives CDR1 LNHNV, CDR2 YYDKDF (reference sequence). DNA of the CDR3: TGTGCCACCAGCAGAGGACTAGATGGCTACAATGAGCAGTTCTTC. Translating gives CATSRGLDGYNEQFF.

This clone was counted a few times. The V and J genes are TRBV6-5 and TRBJ2-2; TRBD2 aligns across 9 bases. The CDR3 consists of 15 residues. The V gene's germline CDR1 is MNHEY and CDR2 SVGAGI. V lost 8 bases, J lost 6 bases, and 10 bases stayed unmatched. In nucleotides, the CDR3 is TGTGCCAGCGGAGGCGGGGGGGCCTCCGCCGGGGAGCTGTTTTTT. This translates into CASGGGGASAGELFF.

V gene TRBV7-8 combines with J gene TRBJ1-1, with D possibly being TRBD1 (6 bases). The CDR3 extends over 14 amino acids. CDR1 SGHVS and CDR2 FQNEAQ come from the germline V gene. V lost 2 bases and J lost 2, with 9 bases in between. The CDR3 is CASSLRTVNTEAFF. In DNA form, the CDR3 reads TGTGCCAGCAGCTTACGGACAGTCAACACTGAAGCTTTCTTT.

This clone was seen only once. The chain recombines TRBV7-9 with TRBJ1-1; D is unclear. The CDR3 is 12 residues long. V lost 4 bases to trimming and J lost 1 base, with 4 bases between them. Germline V gene data show CDR1 as SEHNR and CDR2 as FQNEAQ (reference sequence). The CDR3 loop reads CASSYTNTEAFF. The CDR3 DNA is TGTGCCAGCAGCTACACGAACACTGAAGCTTTCTTT.

A single count supports this clone. The genes are TRBV20-1 and TRBJ2-4; D is perhaps TRBD1 (6 bases). Deletions cut 6 bases from V and 6 bases from J, with 9 bases between. Per germline, CDR1 DFQATT and CDR2 SNEGSKA (reference sequence). CDR3 length: 11 residues. The CDR3 is CSAETGNIQYF. In nucleotides, the CDR3 is TGCAGTGCCGAGACAGGAAACATTCAGTACTTC.

A single count supports this clone. CDR3 residues: CASSILTSGSTDTQYF. CDR3 coding DNA: TGTGCCAGTAGTATCCTAACTAGCGGGAGCACAGATACGCAGTATTTT. The chain is built from TRBV19 and TRBJ2-3, with 9 bases identical to TRBD2. The V segment lost 3 bases and the J segment 0 bases; nucleotides outside the gene matches: 4. Germline V gives CDR1 LNHDA, CDR2 SQIVND (reference sequence). This CDR3 is 16 amino acids long.